This T cell receptor beta chain was captured in a study of T cell responses to AZD1222 COVID-19 vaccine (dated by TCRdb to about 2021). General notes on the study: TCR sequencing was performed for roughly 250 trial participants, of whom 200 to 210 were given two doses of AZD1222 and around 26 were given two doses of MenACWY control vaccine. Trial participants were enrolled into age subgroups of 18-55, 56-69 and 70-plus years, which contained around 150, 28 and 57 TCR-sequenced participants, respectively.

The germline V gene (reference sequence) sets CDR1 to LNHDA and CDR2 to SQIVND. The trim is 3 bases for V and 1 base for J, with a gap of 6 bases between the germline ends. The CDR3 numbers 13 residues from cysteine through phenylalanine. Only the CDR3 region is kept as DNA, spanning 39 bases read in frame from base 1. The time point label for this specimen denotes: about 28 days (+/-7) after the second vaccine dose. AZD1222 recipients given second doses at about 4 weeks or at about 12 weeks were pooled, since spike-specific TCR depth and breadth were not found to differ between the two schedules. Samples from vaccinated people were obtained from the UK trials COV001 and COV002, which included a single-blind randomized controlled phase 2/3 trial of AZD1222 (ChAdOx1 nCoV-19) in healthy adults. For TCRbeta chain sequencing, PBMC samples from trial participants were taken at day 0 and at day 28 after the second dose.

Notes on this clone: No antigen is known for it. No much larger clone is present one base from it, and per-base qualities are unavailable.

The CDR3 regions of human TCRbeta chains were subjected to immunosequencing. The authors' pipeline ran thus. Repertoire TCRs were matched against a reference library of SARS-CoV-2-specific TCRs generated with the MIRA antigen-specificity platform. Breadth was defined as the fraction of unique TCRs that were SARS-CoV-2-associated. Depth was defined as the fraction of total T cells that were SARS-CoV-2-associated. Using the MIRA data, every spike-specific TCR was mapped to the spike region that the TCR reacted to and assigned to either a CD4 or a CD8 class. Log10-transformed breadth and depth values were compared by one-way ANOVA with Sidak's multiple comparisons tests. What TCRdb holds here is the immuneACCESS table cut down to in-frame rearrangements. Part of the clones is not present; checked against another copy, under half of the missing clones reflect an unresolved V gene, and the others are unexplained. V, J and clone size derive from that table, while D and trimming were established from the DNA sequence. The sample has 150,000 to 200,000 clones on record, around 90% of them singletons. The ten largest clonotypes hold roughly 1.4% of the sample.

Points the paper makes about the study in general: Because no day 14 peak-response samples were available, the repertoires could be characterized only after the peak T cell response. CD4 TCRs associated with the vaccine covered the entire spike protein, and the dominant responses were in regions 160-218 and 743-854. After two AZD1222 doses, both the breadth and the depth of spike-specific TCRs were significantly higher than at day 0 and than in MenACWY recipients. Epitopes outside the regions mutated in the B.1.351 and B.1.1.7 variants were reportedly recognized by nearly half of the unique spike-specific TCRs. In the small 56-69-year group, the increase in depth fell short of significance, most likely because of low power. Only five or six AZD1222 recipients were SARS-CoV-2 seropositive at baseline, limiting conclusions about previously exposed vaccinees. Most participants were white British and females outnumbered males, and the authors suggested that clonal diversity may have been underestimated.

The rearranged segments are TRBV19 and TRBJ1-1, with a weak D call of TRBD1 (5 bases match). Specimen: peripheral blood, collected 28 days after the second AZD1222 dose. The origin of this receptor is an adult who received the AZD1222 COVID-19 vaccine. The DNA reads as follows: TGTGCCAGTAGTATTAGGGGGAACACTGAAGCTTTCTTT. This encodes CASSIRGNTEAFF. The variable domain in full, with residues beyond the CDR3 obtained from the reference TRBV19 and TRBJ1-1 genes, is DGGITQSPKYLFRKEGQNVTLSCEQNLNHDAMYWYRQDPGQGLRLIYYSQIVNDFQKGDIAEGYSVSREKKESFPLTVTSAQKNPTAFYLCASSIRGNTEAFFGQGTRLTVV.